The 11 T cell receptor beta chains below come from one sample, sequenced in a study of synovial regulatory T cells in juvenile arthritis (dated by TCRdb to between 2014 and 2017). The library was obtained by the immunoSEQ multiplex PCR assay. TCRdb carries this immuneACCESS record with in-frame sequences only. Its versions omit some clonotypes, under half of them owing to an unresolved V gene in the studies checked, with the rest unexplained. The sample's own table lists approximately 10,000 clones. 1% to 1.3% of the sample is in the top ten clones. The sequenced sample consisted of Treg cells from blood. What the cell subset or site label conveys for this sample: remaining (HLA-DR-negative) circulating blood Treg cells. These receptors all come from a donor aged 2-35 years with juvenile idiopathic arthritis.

This CDR3 reads CASSGGQSTKWLIEAFF. V is TRBV25-1 and J is TRBJ1-1; the D gene TCRdb calls, TRBD1, cannot be checked with no DNA. CDR1 and CDR2 (germline): MGHDK, SYGVNS. This CDR3 is built from 17 residues. DNA was not recorded.

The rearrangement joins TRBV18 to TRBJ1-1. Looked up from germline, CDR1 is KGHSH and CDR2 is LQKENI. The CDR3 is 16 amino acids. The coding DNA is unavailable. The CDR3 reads CASSPWSQTMNTEAFF.

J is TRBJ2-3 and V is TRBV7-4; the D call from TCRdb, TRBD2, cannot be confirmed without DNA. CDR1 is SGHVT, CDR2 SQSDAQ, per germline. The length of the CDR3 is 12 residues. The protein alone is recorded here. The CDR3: CASSFGSVGQYF.

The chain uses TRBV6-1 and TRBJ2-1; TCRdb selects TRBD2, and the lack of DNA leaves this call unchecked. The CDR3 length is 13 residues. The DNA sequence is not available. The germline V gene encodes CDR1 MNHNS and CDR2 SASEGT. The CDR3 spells CASKGRIVGSPIF.

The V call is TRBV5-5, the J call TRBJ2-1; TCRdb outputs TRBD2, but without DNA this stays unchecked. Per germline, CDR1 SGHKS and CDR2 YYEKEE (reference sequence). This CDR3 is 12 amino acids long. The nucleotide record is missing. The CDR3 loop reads CASSLPPTGQFF.

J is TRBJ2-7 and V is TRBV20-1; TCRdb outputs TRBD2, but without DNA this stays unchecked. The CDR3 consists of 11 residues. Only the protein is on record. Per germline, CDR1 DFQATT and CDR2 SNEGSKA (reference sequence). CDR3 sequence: CSAPLAYEQYF.

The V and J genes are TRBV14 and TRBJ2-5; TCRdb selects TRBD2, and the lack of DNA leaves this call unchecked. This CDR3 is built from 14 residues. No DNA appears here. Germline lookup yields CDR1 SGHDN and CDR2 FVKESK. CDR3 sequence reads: CASSQISPPMTQYF.

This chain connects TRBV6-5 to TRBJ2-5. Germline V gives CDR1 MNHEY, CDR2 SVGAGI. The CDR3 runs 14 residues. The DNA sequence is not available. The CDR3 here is CASSYSAGVAAQYF.

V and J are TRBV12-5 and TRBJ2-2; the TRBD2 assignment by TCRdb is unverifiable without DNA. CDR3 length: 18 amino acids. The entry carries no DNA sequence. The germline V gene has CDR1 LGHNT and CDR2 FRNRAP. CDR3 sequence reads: CASGFLPRGSGNTGELFF.

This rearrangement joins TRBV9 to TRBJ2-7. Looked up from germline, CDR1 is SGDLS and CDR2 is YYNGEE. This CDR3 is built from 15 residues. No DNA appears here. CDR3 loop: CASSITGTATYEQYF.

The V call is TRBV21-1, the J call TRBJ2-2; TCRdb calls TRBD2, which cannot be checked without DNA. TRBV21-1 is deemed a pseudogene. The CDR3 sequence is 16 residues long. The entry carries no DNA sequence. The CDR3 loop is CASSKITGGGSGELFF.